The rows below give T cell receptor beta chains drawn from one sample of a study of OX40 agonist ivuxolimab in advanced cancers. Data came from immunoSEQ multiplex PCR; TCRdb stores just in-frame clones and leaves some out. Here the sample spans about 20,000 clones, under 75% being singletons. Source: CD4+ or CD8+ T cells sorted from blood, taken in a trial of the OX40 agonist ivuxolimab. The receptors here all came from an adult with an advanced solid tumor such as melanoma, head and neck, liver or kidney cancer. The CDR3 runs from the conserved cysteine through the conserved F or W. Where a row states a size, it is once, few, many or the class of an expanded clone; other rows omit it.

J: TRBJ2-1; V: TRBV19; size: .; CDR3: CASSIGTGVNEQFF
J: TRBJ2-5; V: TRBV7-3; size: once; CDR3: CASSLTGATQETQYF
J: TRBJ2-7; V: TRBV27; size: .; CDR3: CASSLGARTASYEQYF
J: TRBJ1-1; V: TRBV29-1; size: medium-sized; CDR3: CSVEGGTEAFF
J: TRBJ2-1; V: TRBV19; size: .; CDR3: CASSMTGLSYNEQFF
J: TRBJ1-2; V: TRBV6-6; size: once; CDR3: CASSKKPDGGTGYTF
J: TRBJ2-5; V: TRBV5-4; size: .; CDR3: CASSLPRTGMRETQYF
J: TRBJ2-3; V: TRBV9; size: .; CDR3: CASSVAGSYSTDTQYF
J: TRBJ2-7; V: TRBV9; size: .; CDR3: CASSVEGTYEQYF
J: TRBJ2-7; V: TRBV9; size: .; CDR3: CASSRDIFYEQYF
J: TRBJ2-2; V: TRBV4-1; size: .; CDR3: CASSQEEVRDAGELFF
J: TRBJ2-3; V: TRBV7-9; size: few; CDR3: CASSLQGFTDTQYF
J: TRBJ2-7; V: TRBV7-8; size: .; CDR3: CASSETAVSYEQYF
J: TRBJ1-6; V: TRBV27; size: hyperexpanded; CDR3: CASSLIYNSPLHF
J: TRBJ1-5; V: TRBV11-2; size: few; CDR3: CASSSTTGDNSNQPQHF
J: TRBJ1-1; V: TRBV2; size: few; CDR3: CASGQAEAFF
J: TRBJ2-1; V: TRBV19; size: once; CDR3: CASSIGLRRGVSYEQFF
J: TRBJ2-1; V: TRBV28; size: .; CDR3: CAAGGLAYNEQFF
J: TRBJ2-7; V: TRBV11-3; size: .; CDR3: CASSLELASGGWEQYF
J: TRBJ2-3; V: TRBV7-3; size: .; CDR3: CASSSRGFHTDTQYF
J: TRBJ1-6; V: TRBV9; size: .; CDR3: CASSVGSSYNSPLHF
J: TRBJ2-1; V: TRBV27; size: .; CDR3: CASSSGLGLGHNEQFF
J: TRBJ1-1; V: TRBV5-6; size: .; CDR3: CASSSGDRAFF
J: TRBJ2-7; V: TRBV19; size: .; CDR3: CASSTDRGFSHEQYF
J: TRBJ1-5; V: TRBV28; size: .; CDR3: CASSPRQTDSNQPQHF
J: TRBJ1-1; V: TRBV14; size: few; CDR3: CASSQVGTGVQGEAFF
J: TRBJ2-7; V: TRBV2; size: .; CDR3: CASGRQTVDEQYF